The 14 T cell receptor beta chains below were found in one sample sequenced in a study of T cells expressing NK-cell markers. Using the 5' RACE reads, TCRdb records one entry per CDR3 protein without DNA. This sample contains about 370,000 distinct CDR3 sequences. Sequenced material: blood T cells: a sorted CD56 or NKG2C T cell subset, CD4+ or CD8+ T cells, or bulk PBMC T cells (not recorded which). The receptors shown here come from a woman aged 45 to 65 in good health.

The rearrangement links TRBV20-1 to TRBJ2-7; the TRBD2 assignment by TCRdb is unverifiable without DNA. The CDR3 runs to 14 residues. CDR1 and CDR2 from the germline V gene are DFQATT and SNEGSKA (reference sequence). The CDR3: CSASATGSPYEQYF.

CDR3 region: CASSPQGGGYEQFF. The chain joins TRBV12-3 or TRBV12-4 to TRBJ2-1; TCRdb selects TRBD2, and the lack of DNA leaves this call unchecked. The CDR3 sequence is 14 residues long.

The chain has TRBV4-1 and TRBJ2-1; the TRBD2 assignment by TCRdb is unverifiable without DNA. Germline values: CDR1 MGHRA, CDR2 YSYEKL. CDR3 length: 15 amino acids. CDR3 region: CASSRELAAYNEQFF.

V is TRBV19 and J is TRBJ2-3; TCRdb's D call, TRBD2, is unchecked because there is no DNA. CDR3 length: 18 residues. The V gene's germline CDR1 is LNHDA and CDR2 SQIVND (reference sequence). The CDR3 here is CASSSFGPGGRVTDTQYF.

The gene calls are TRBV5-1 and TRBJ2-5; the D call of TRBD1 rests on TCRdb alone, since no DNA is present to check it. This CDR3 has 14 residues. Germline loops: CDR1 SGHRS, CDR2 YFSETQ. CDR3: CASTWDRIQETQYF. Full variable domain (rest looked up from reference TRBV5-1 and TRBJ2-5): KAGVTQTPRYLIKTRGQQVTLSCSPISGHRSVSWYQQTPGQGLQFLFEYFSETQRNKGNFPGRFSGRQFSNSRSEMNVSTLELGDSALYLCASTWDRIQETQYFGPGTRLLVL.

The chain's CDR3 is CASSPVAPREAQYF. The rearrangement links TRBV11-2 to TRBJ2-5; no DNA is available, so the TRBD2 call from TCRdb remains unchecked. Germline V gene sequence: CDR1 SGHAT, CDR2 FQNNGV. The CDR3 sequence is 14 residues long. Complete variable domain (other parts from reference TRBV11-2 and TRBJ2-5): EAGVAQSPRYKIIEKRQSVAFWCNPISGHATLYWYQQILGQGPKLLIQFQNNGVVDDSQLPKDRFSAERLKGVDSTLKIQPAKLEDSAVYLCASSPVAPREAQYFGPGTRLLVL.

The chain is built from TRBV7-9 and TRBJ2-6; absent DNA, TCRdb's TRBD1 call cannot be checked. The germline V gene has CDR1 SEHNR and CDR2 FQNEAQ (reference sequence). The CDR3 length is 18 residues. CDR3 sequence: CASSLNAGGVEGANVLTF.

The rearrangement joins TRBV5-1 to TRBJ1-5; TCRdb picks TRBD1, but there is no DNA to check that call. The CDR3 is 14 residues long. Looked up from germline, CDR1 is SGHRS and CDR2 is YFSETQ. CDR3: CASSLAAGYQPQHF.

CDR3 region: CAWSLANPYEQYF. The chain joins TRBV30 to TRBJ2-7; absent DNA, TCRdb's TRBD2 call cannot be checked. Per germline, CDR1 GTSNPN and CDR2 SVGIG (reference sequence). This CDR3 region has 13 residues.

CDR3 sequence: CSVSRGGEKLFF. V usage is TRBV29-1 and J usage is TRBJ1-4; TCRdb returns TRBD1, unconfirmable since there is no DNA. Germline values: CDR1 SQVTM, CDR2 ANQGSEA. The CDR3 runs 12 residues.

The chain recombines TRBV7-2 with TRBJ2-1; TCRdb's D gene call, TRBD2, goes unchecked for lack of DNA. Germline CDR1 reads SGHTA; CDR2 reads FQGNSA. The CDR3 runs to 16 residues. CDR3 sequence reads: CASSLAKGGVGGEQFF. Looking up the rest from reference TRBV7-2 and TRBJ2-1 gives the full variable domain: GAGVSQSPSNKVTEKGKDVELRCDPISGHTALYWYRQSLGQGLEFLIYFQGNSAPDKSGLPSDRFSAERTGGSVSTLTIQRTQQEDSAVYLCASSLAKGGVGGEQFFGPGTRLTVL.

J is TRBJ2-5 and V is TRBV29-1; TCRdb outputs TRBD2, but without DNA this stays unchecked. The CDR3 has 15 amino acids. In germline, CDR1 is SQVTM, CDR2 ANQGSEA. CDR3 loop: CSVELSGTKQETQYF.

V and J are TRBV29-1 and TRBJ2-2; TCRdb selects TRBD2, and the lack of DNA leaves this call unchecked. The CDR3 totals 13 residues. Germline CDR1 is SQVTM and CDR2 is ANQGSEA. CDR3 sequence: CSGRTSGTGELFF.

The chain has TRBV20-1 and TRBJ2-5; TCRdb selects TRBD2, and the lack of DNA leaves this call unchecked. The CDR3 is made up of 13 amino acids. Germline CDR1 is DFQATT and CDR2 is SNEGSKA (reference sequence). Here the CDR3 reads CSAPTSGKETQYF.